Below, one T cell receptor (beta chain) is given with its context. The antigen is undetermined. This record belongs to a study of OX40 agonist ivuxolimab in advanced cancers. Study findings and constraints: Certain nonresponders likewise exhibited a low normalized T-cell clonal expansion. Relatively little clonal expansion, among the lowest observed, appeared in partial responders at 0.1-3.0 mg/kg.

Germline V CDR1 and CDR2: SNHLY, FYNNEI. The CDR3 is made up of 15 amino acids. V was trimmed by 4 bases and J by 4 bases, leaving 13 bases between them. Only in-frame clones appear in the TCRdb table, and some are missing; sequencing was by immunoSEQ multiplex PCR. The repertoire has 20,000 or so clones, about 79% of them found once; the top ten carry about 33%. The gene calls are TRBV2 and TRBJ2-2, with D possibly TRBD1 on 5 matching bases. The receptor's source is an adult with an advanced solid tumor such as melanoma, head and neck, liver or kidney cancer. This sample comprised CD4+ or CD8+ T cells sorted from blood, obtained in a trial of the OX40 agonist ivuxolimab. For the CDR3, the DNA is TGTGCCAGCAGTGTAGCCAGGGTGGGCACCGGGGAGCTGTTTTTT. Translation gives CASSVARVGTGELFF.